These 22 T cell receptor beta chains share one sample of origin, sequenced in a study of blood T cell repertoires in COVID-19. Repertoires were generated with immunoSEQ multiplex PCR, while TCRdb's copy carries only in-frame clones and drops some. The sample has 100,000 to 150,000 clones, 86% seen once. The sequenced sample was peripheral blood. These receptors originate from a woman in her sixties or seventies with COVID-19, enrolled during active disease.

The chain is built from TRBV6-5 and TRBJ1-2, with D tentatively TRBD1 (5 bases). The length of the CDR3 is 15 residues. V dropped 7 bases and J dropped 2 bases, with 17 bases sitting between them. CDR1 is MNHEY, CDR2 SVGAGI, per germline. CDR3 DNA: TGTGCCAGCACGGTAGTACAGGCCATGAACTATGGCTACACCTTC. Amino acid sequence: CASTVVQAMNYGYTF.

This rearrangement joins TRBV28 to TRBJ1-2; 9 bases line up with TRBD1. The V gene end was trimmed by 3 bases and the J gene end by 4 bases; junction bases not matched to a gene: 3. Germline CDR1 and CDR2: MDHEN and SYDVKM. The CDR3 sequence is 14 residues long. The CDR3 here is CASSFRDRAYGYTF. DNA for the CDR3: TGTGCCAGCAGTTTTCGGGACAGGGCCTATGGCTACACCTTC.

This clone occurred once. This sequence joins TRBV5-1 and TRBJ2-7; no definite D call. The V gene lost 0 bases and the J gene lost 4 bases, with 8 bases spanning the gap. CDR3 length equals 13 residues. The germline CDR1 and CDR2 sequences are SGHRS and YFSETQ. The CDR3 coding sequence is TGCGCCAGCAGCTTGGGACATCCTTACGAGCAGTACTTC. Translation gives CASSLGHPYEQYF. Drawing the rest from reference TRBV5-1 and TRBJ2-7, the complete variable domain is KAGVTQTPRYLIKTRGQQVTLSCSPISGHRSVSWYQQTPGQGLQFLFEYFSETQRNKGNFPGRFSGRQFSNSRSEMNVSTLELGDSALYLCASSLGHPYEQYFGPGTRLTVT.

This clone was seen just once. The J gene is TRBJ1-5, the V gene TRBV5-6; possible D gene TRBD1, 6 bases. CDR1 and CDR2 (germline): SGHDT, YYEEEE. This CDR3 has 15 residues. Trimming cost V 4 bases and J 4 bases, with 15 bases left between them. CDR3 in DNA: TGTGCCAGCAGCAGACTATCCAGGGGAAATCAGCCCCAGCATTTT. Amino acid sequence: CASSRLSRGNQPQHF.

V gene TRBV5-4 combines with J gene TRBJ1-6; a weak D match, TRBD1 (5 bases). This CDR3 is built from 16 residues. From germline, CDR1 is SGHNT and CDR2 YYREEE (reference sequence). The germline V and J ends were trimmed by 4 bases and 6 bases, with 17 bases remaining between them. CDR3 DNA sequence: TGTGCCAGCAGCCAAGGGGCCCTCCCCATTAATTCACCCCTCCACTTT. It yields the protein CASSQGALPINSPLHF. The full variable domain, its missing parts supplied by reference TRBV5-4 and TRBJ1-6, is ETGVTQSPTHLIKTRGQQVTLRCSSQSGHNTVSWYQQALGQGPQFIFQYYREEENGRGNFPPRFSGLQFPNYSSELNVNALELDDSALYLCASSQGALPINSPLHFGNGTRLTVT.

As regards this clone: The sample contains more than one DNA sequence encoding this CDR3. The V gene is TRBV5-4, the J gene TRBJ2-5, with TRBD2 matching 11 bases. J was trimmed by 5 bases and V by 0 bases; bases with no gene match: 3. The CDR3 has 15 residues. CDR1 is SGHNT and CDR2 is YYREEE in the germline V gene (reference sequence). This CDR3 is CASSLVPSGGETQYF. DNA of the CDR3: TGTGCCAGCAGCTTGGTTCCTAGCGGGGGGGAGACCCAGTACTTC.

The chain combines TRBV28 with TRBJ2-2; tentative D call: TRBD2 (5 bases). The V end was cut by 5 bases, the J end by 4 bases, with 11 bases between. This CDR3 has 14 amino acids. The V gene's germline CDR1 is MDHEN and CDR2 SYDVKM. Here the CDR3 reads CASSGRFFTGELFF. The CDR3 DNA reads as TGTGCCAGCAGTGGGAGATTCTTCACCGGGGAGCTGTTTTTT.

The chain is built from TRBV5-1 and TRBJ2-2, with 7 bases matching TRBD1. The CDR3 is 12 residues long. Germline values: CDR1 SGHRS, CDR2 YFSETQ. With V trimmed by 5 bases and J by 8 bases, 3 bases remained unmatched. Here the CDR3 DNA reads TGCGCCAGCAGAGGGGGCGAAGGGGAGCTGTTTTTT. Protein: CASRGGEGELFF.

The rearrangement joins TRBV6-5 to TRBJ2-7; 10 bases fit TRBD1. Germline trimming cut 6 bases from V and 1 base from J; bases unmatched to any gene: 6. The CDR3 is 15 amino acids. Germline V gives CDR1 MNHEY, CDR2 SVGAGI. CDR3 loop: CASREGTGVSYEQYF. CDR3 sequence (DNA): TGTGCCAGCAGGGAGGGGACAGGGGTTTCCTACGAGCAGTACTTC.

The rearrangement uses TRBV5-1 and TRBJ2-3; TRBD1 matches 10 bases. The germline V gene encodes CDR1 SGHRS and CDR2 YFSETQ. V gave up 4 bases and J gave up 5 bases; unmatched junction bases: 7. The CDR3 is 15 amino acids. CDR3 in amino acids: CASSGRGTGEDTQYF. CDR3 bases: TGCGCCAGCAGCGGACGCGGGACAGGGGAAGATACGCAGTATTTT. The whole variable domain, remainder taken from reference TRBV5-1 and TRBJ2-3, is KAGVTQTPRYLIKTRGQQVTLSCSPISGHRSVSWYQQTPGQGLQFLFEYFSETQRNKGNFPGRFSGRQFSNSRSEMNVSTLELGDSALYLCASSGRGTGEDTQYFGPGTRLTVL.

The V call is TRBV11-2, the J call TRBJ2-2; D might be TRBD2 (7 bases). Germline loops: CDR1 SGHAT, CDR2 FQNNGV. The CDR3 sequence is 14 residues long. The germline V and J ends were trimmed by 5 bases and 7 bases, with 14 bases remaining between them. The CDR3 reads CASSQQGGRGELFF. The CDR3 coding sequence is TGTGCCAGCAGCCAACAGGGAGGGCGCGGGGAGCTGTTTTTT.

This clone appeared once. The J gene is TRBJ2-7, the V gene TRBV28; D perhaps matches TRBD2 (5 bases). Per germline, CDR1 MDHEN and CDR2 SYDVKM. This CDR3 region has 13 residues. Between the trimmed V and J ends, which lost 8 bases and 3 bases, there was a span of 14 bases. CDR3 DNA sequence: TGTGCCAGCTTGGCTAGCTTGGACTACGAGCAGTACTTC. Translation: CASLASLDYEQYF.

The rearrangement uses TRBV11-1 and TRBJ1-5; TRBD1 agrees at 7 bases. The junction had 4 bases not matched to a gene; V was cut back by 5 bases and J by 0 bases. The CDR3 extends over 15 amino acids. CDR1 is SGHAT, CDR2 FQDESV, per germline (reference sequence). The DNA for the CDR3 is TGTGCCAGCAGCATCGGGACAGATAGCAATCAGCCCCAGCATTTT. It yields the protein CASSIGTDSNQPQHF. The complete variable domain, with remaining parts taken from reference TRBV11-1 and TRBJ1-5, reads EAEVAQSPRYKITEKSQAVAFWCDPISGHATLYWYRQILGQGPELLVQFQDESVVDDSQLPKDRFSAERLKGVDSTLKIQPAELGDSAMYLCASSIGTDSNQPQHFGDGTRLSIL.

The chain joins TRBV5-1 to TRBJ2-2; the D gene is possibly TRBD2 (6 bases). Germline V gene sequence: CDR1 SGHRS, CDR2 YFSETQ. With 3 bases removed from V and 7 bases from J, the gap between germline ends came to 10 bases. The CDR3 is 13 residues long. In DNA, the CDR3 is TGCGCCAGCAGCTCTGGGAGGATCGGGGAGCTGTTTTTT. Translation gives CASSSGRIGELFF. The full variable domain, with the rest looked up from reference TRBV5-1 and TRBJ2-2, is KAGVTQTPRYLIKTRGQQVTLSCSPISGHRSVSWYQQTPGQGLQFLFEYFSETQRNKGNFPGRFSGRQFSNSRSEMNVSTLELGDSALYLCASSSGRIGELFFGEGSRLTVL.

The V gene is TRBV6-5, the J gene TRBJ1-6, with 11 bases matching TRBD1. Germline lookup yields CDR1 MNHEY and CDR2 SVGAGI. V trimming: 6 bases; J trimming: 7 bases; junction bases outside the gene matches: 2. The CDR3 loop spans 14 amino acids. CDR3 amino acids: CASRWTGGNSPLHF. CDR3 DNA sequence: TGTGCCAGCAGGTGGACAGGGGGCAATTCACCCCTCCACTTT.

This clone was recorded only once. CDR3 nucleotides: TGTGCCAGTAGTAAGGGGACTGTAGGTCAGCCCCAGCATTTT. Protein sequence: CASSKGTVGQPQHF. V gene TRBV19 combines with J gene TRBJ1-5, with D tentatively TRBD1 (5 bases). There are 14 residues in the CDR3. The V end lost 4 bases, the J end lost 6 bases, and 13 bases lay between the germline ends. In germline, CDR1 is LNHDA, CDR2 SQIVND (reference sequence).

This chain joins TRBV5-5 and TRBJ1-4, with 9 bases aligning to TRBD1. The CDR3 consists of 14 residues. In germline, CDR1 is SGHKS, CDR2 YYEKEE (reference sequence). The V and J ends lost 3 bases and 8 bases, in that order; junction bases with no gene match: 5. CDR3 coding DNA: TGTGCCAGCAGCTGGATAGGGACAGGGGAAAAACTGTTTTTT. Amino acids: CASSWIGTGEKLFF.

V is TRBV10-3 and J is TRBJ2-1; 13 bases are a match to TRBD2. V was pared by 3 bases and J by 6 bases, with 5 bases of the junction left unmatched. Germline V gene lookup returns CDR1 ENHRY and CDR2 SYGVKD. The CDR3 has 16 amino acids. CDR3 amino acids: CAISEGLAGEGNEQFF. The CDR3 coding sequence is TGTGCCATCAGTGAAGGACTAGCGGGGGAGGGCAATGAGCAGTTCTTC.

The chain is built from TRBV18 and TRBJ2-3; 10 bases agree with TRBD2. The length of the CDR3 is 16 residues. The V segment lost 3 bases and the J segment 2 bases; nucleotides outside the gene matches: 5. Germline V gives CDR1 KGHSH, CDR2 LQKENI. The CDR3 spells CASSPGSGGATDTQYF. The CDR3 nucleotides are TGTGCCAGCTCACCCGGAAGCGGGGGGGCCACAGATACGCAGTATTTT.

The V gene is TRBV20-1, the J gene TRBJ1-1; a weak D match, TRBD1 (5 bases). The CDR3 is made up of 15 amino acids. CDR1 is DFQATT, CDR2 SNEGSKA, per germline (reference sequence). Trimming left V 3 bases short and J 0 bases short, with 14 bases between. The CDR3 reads CSASKGVLMNTEAFF. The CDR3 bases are TGCAGTGCTAGTAAAGGGGTGTTAATGAACACTGAAGCTTTCTTT.

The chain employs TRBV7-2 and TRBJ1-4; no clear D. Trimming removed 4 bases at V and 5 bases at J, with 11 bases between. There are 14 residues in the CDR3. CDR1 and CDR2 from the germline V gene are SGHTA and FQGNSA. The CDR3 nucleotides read TGTGCCAGCAGCTGGGCGGGTGAGAATGAAAAACTGTTTTTT. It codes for CASSWAGENEKLFF.

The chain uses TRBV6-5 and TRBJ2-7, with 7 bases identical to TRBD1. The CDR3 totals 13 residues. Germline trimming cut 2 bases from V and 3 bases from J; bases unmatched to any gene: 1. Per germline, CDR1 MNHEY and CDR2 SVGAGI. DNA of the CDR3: TGTGCCAGCAGTTACCGGGACAGCTACGAGCAGTACTTC. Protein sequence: CASSYRDSYEQYF.